This T cell receptor (beta chain) stems from a study of T cell repertoires in cytomegalovirus infection (dated by TCRdb to about 2019). Regarding the research as a whole: Donor HLA type was relevant to the analysis, as public TCR beta signatures indicated carriage of CMV infection together with the matching HLA type.

There are 15 amino acids in the CDR3, from cysteine to phenylalanine inclusive. The entry retains the CDR3 DNA only, 45 bases that are in frame from base 1. The germline V gene encodes CDR1 DFQATT and CDR2 SNEGSKA (reference sequence). Reads for this sample came from an Illumina HiSeq 1500. TCRdb redid the processing of the public reads, applying fastp at Q25 and MiXCR, and retained in-frame beta chains. Merged by CDR3 protein, the rows form single entries marked with the most common genes and DNA. This sample comprises hundreds of thousands of distinct CDR3 sequences, under 20% of them detected only once. Around 11% of the sample goes to the ten largest clones. General study outcomes and caveats: The ex vivo response was dominated by HLA-C-restricted CMV-specific TCR beta clonotypes, and the single most frequent clonotype in two of eight donors was supplied by these HLA-C-restricted clonotypes. Cumulative frequency of public TCR beta family members discriminated carriers of CMV infection plus the relevant HLA type in this cohort and an independent 352-donor cohort.

Notes on this clonotype: The specificity of this receptor is unknown. An end of the junction differs from the germline gene, which may be a read error.

This sequence was found in a human donor in good health (CMV status not recorded). Some clones in this sample may be carry-over from other donors' samples. The chain is encoded by TRBV20-1 joined to TRBJ1-6; 7 junctional bases match TRBD1. Sequencing was done on a sample of PBMCs. The bases are TGCAGTGCTAGAGAACAGGGGCCTGGGAATTCACCCCTCCTCTTT. It is translated as CSAREQGPGNSPLLF.